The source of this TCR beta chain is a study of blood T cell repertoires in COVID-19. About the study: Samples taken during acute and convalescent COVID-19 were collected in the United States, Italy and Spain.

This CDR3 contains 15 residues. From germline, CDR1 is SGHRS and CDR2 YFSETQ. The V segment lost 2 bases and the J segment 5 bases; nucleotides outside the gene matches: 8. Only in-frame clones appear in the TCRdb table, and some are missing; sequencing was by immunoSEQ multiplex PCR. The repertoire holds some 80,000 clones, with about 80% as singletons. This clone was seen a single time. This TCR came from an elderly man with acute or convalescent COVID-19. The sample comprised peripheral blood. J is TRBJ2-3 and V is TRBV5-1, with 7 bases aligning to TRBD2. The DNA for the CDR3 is TGCGCCAGCAGCTTCGTGGGGGGGTCGGAAGATACGCAGTATTTT. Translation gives CASSFVGGSEDTQYF.